The present T cell receptor beta chain was sequenced within a study of siplizumab effects on memory and regulatory T cells. Broader study findings: The drug siplizumab significantly decreased the alloreactive sequences that could be traced to unstimulated CD4+ memory cells. Roughly 80-97% of proliferating clones (CD4+ or CD8+) could not be assigned a naive or memory phenotype. In siplizumab conditions, mappable alloreactive CD4+ clones averaged 68.8% Treg-derived, against 25% to 30% in controls. Naive T cell populations appeared to exhibit greater diversity than memory cells and appeared to be major alloresponse contributors.

Method: immunoSEQ multiplex PCR; TCRdb's copy keeps in-frame clones and lacks some. The sample includes 9,300 or so clones, 60% to 75% of them seen just once. About this clone: Antigen unknown.

Germline V CDR1 and CDR2: SGDLS, YYNGEE. J lost 7 bases, V lost 0 bases, and 2 bases had no gene match. This CDR3 region has 15 residues. The sample comprised effector memory CD8+ T cells sorted from blood. Subset noted: unstimulated CD8+ effector memory T cells. The clonotype comes from a human donor in good health. This sequence joins TRBV9 and TRBJ1-6; TRBD1 matches at 9 bases. CDR3 residues: CASSVGQGGNSPLHF. In nucleotides, the CDR3 is TGTGCCAGCAGCGTAGGACAGGGGGGAAATTCACCCCTCCACTTT.